A selection of T cell receptor beta chains follows, all from one sample in a study of cytomegalovirus exposure and HLA in healthy donors. Assay: immunoSEQ multiplex PCR; the TCRdb copy retains only in-frame clones and omits some. The sample lists roughly 200,000 clones; 76% were seen once. The sample consisted of PBMCs. Every receptor here comes from a man aged 18 to 30 in good health and CMV-seronegative. The CDR3 runs from the conserved cysteine through the conserved F or W. Fields, in order: D gene, clone size, J gene, V gene, CDR3 protein, CDR3 DNA. The D gene is left open where the match is weak. Rows give clone size only sometimes, using once, few, many, or a class for an expanded clone.

D: TRBD2
size: -
J: TRBJ2-1
V: TRBV5-1
CDR3: CASSLVSTSVYNEQFF
DNA: TGCGCCAGCAGCTTGGTATCGACTAGCGTGTACAATGAGCAGTTCTTC

D: TRBD1
size: few
J: TRBJ1-1
V: TRBV18
CDR3: CASSPDGTGLGTFF
DNA: TGTGCCAGCTCACCCGACGGGACAGGGTTGGGAACTTTCTTT

D: -
size: once
J: TRBJ1-2
V: TRBV2
CDR3: CASSETLGTSNYGYTF
DNA: TGTGCCAGCAGTGAAACTCTGGGGACTTCTAACTATGGCTACACCTTC

D: -
size: once
J: TRBJ1-1
V: TRBV2
CDR3: CASSGWGPNTEAFF
DNA: TGTGCCAGCAGTGGGTGGGGGCCGAACACTGAAGCTTTCTTT

D: TRBD1
size: -
J: TRBJ2-7
V: TRBV6-1
CDR3: CASSARGILYEQYF
DNA: TGTGCCAGCAGCGCCAGGGGGATTCTCTACGAGCAGTACTTC

D: -
size: -
J: TRBJ2-5
V: TRBV6-1
CDR3: CASSAQGFLETQYF
DNA: -

D: -
size: -
J: TRBJ1-2
V: TRBV19
CDR3: CASSIWPGLGYGYTF
DNA: TGTGCCAGTAGTATCTGGCCTGGGCTGGGTTATGGCTACACCTTC

D: TRBD2
size: -
J: TRBJ2-7
V: TRBV29-1
CDR3: CSVVGGLASSYEQYF
DNA: TGCAGCGTTGTCGGGGGGTTGGCCAGTTCCTACGAGCAGTACTTC

D: -
size: -
J: TRBJ2-3
V: TRBV14
CDR3: CASSRTSTDTQYF
DNA: TGTGCCAGCAGTCGTACTAGCACAGATACGCAGTATTTT

D: TRBD2
size: -
J: TRBJ2-7
V: TRBV2
CDR3: CASSHHGTSRDEQYF
DNA: TGTGCCAGCAGTCACCACGGGACTAGCCGTGACGAGCAGTACTTC

D: -
size: -
J: TRBJ1-2
V: TRBV27
CDR3: CASSYAAASNYGYTF
DNA: TGTGCCAGCAGTTATGCTGCCGCGTCGAACTATGGCTACACCTTC

D: -
size: -
J: TRBJ1-5
V: TRBV2
CDR3: CASSEEGLSNQPQHF
DNA: TGTGCCAGCAGTGAAGAGGGACTGAGCAATCAGCCCCAGCATTTT

D: TRBD1
size: few
J: TRBJ1-4
V: TRBV19
CDR3: CASSIRQGVGEKLFF
DNA: TGTGCCAGTAGTATACGACAGGGGGTTGGAGAAAAACTGTTTTTT

D: -
size: -
J: TRBJ2-7
V: TRBV6-1
CDR3: CASSAQPGTGAYEQYF
DNA: TGTGCCAGCAGTGCCCAACCCGGGACTGGAGCCTACGAGCAGTACTTC

D: -
size: few
J: TRBJ2-7
V: TRBV30
CDR3: CAWSVGQGPYEQYF
DNA: TGTGCCTGGAGTGTAGGGCAGGGGCCGTACGAGCAGTACTTC

D: -
size: -
J: TRBJ2-7
V: TRBV11-2
CDR3: CASSLDRSGSIFYEQYF
DNA: TGTGCCAGCAGCTTAGATCGAAGCGGGTCGATTTTCTACGAGCAGTACTTC

D: TRBD2
size: few
J: TRBJ2-7
V: TRBV4-2
CDR3: CASSQGPAGDSYEQYF
DNA: TGTGCCAGCAGCCAAGGTCCTGCGGGAGACTCCTACGAGCAGTACTTC

D: -
size: -
J: TRBJ2-3
V: TRBV9
CDR3: CASSPRVKAATDTQYF
DNA: TGTGCCAGCAGCCCCCGAGTGAAGGCAGCGACAGATACGCAGTATTTT

D: TRBD2
size: -
J: TRBJ2-7
V: TRBV5-1
CDR3: CASSVAGGPYEQYF
DNA: TGCGCCAGCAGCGTAGCGGGAGGCCCCTACGAGCAGTACTTC

D: -
size: -
J: TRBJ1-1
V: TRBV9
CDR3: CASSTLGQSGTEAFF
DNA: TGTGCCAGCAGCACCCTAGGACAATCTGGCACTGAAGCTTTCTTT

D: TRBD2
size: -
J: TRBJ2-6
V: TRBV15
CDR3: CATDRGGSSGANVLTF
DNA: TGTGCCACCGATCGCGGGGGAAGCTCTGGGGCCAACGTCCTGACTTTC

D: -
size: once
J: TRBJ1-2
V: TRBV28
CDR3: CASSNRGDYGYTF
DNA: TGTGCCAGCAGTAATAGGGGTGACTATGGCTACACCTTC

D: TRBD2
size: -
J: TRBJ2-7
V: TRBV6-6
CDR3: CASSGNPSYEQYF
DNA: TGTGCCAGTAGCGGGAACCCCTCCTACGAGCAGTACTTC

D: -
size: -
J: TRBJ1-1
V: TRBV4-1
CDR3: CASSQGQARGLYNTEAFF
DNA: TGCGCCAGCAGCCAAGGGCAGGCACGCGGGCTCTATAACACTGAAGCTTTCTTT

D: -
size: -
J: TRBJ2-2
V: TRBV7-9
CDR3: CASSLGRGEAGELFF
DNA: TGTGCCAGCAGCTTAGGCAGGGGAGAGGCCGGGGAGCTGTTTTTT

D: TRBD1
size: -
J: TRBJ1-6
V: TRBV6-5
CDR3: CASSRTGFSSPLHF
DNA: TGTGCCAGCAGCAGGACAGGGTTTAGTTCACCCCTCCACTTT

D: -
size: few
J: TRBJ2-1
V: TRBV27
CDR3: CASSLWSSRNEQFF
DNA: TGTGCCAGCAGTTTATGGAGTAGTCGGAATGAGCAGTTCTTC

D: TRBD1
size: few
J: TRBJ1-4
V: TRBV2
CDR3: CASRGDRTILFF
DNA: TGTGCCAGCAGGGGGGACAGGACCATACTGTTTTTT

D: -
size: -
J: TRBJ1-4
V: TRBV15
CDR3: CATSSPSNEKLFF
DNA: TGTGCCACCAGCAGCCCGAGTAATGAAAAACTGTTTTTT

D: -
size: -
J: TRBJ2-4
V: TRBV15
CDR3: CATSRDQGNIQYF
DNA: TGTGCCACCAGCAGAGATCAGGGAAACATTCAGTACTTC

D: -
size: few
J: TRBJ1-2
V: TRBV5-4
CDR3: CASTLWRLNYGYTF
DNA: TGTGCCAGCACCCTGTGGCGGCTTAACTATGGCTACACCTTC

D: -
size: -
J: TRBJ2-5
V: TRBV15
CDR3: CAVSELLQETQYF
DNA: TGTGCCGTTTCCGAGTTACTCCAAGAGACCCAGTACTTC

D: -
size: -
J: TRBJ1-1
V: TRBV4-1
CDR3: CASSQGGQNTEAFF
DNA: TGCGCCAGCAGCCAAGGGGGACAGAACACTGAAGCTTTCTTT

D: -
size: -
J: TRBJ2-7
V: TRBV28
CDR3: CASSGLAGQDEQYF
DNA: TGTGCCAGCAGTGGCCTAGCGGGACAGGACGAGCAGTACTTC

D: TRBD1
size: -
J: TRBJ1-2
V: TRBV10-3
CDR3: CAIPNTGDLYGYTF
DNA: TGTGCCATACCTAATACAGGGGACCTCTATGGCTACACCTTC

D: -
size: -
J: TRBJ1-6
V: TRBV7-9
CDR3: CASSLNDNNSPLHF
DNA: TGTGCCAGCAGCTTAAACGACAATAATTCACCCCTCCACTTT

D: -
size: -
J: TRBJ2-7
V: TRBV4-2
CDR3: CASSQEGHFYEQYF
DNA: TGTGCCAGCAGCCAAGAAGGACATTTCTACGAGCAGTACTTC

D: TRBD2
size: -
J: TRBJ2-5
V: TRBV10-3
CDR3: CAISSGGGETQYF
DNA: TGTGCCATCAGTAGCGGGGGGGGAGAGACCCAGTACTTC

D: TRBD1
size: few
J: TRBJ1-2
V: TRBV19
CDR3: CASRETGGAWYGYTF
DNA: TGTGCCAGTAGAGAAACAGGGGGCGCATGGTATGGCTACACCTTC

D: -
size: -
J: TRBJ1-4
V: TRBV7-9
CDR3: CASSLVEGEKLFF
DNA: TGTGCCAGCAGCTTAGTGGAGGGGGAAAAACTGTTTTTT

D: -
size: few
J: TRBJ2-1
V: TRBV2
CDR3: CASRTRDLAIHEQFF
DNA: TGTGCCAGCAGAACCAGAGATCTAGCGATCCATGAGCAGTTCTTC

D: TRBD1
size: -
J: TRBJ2-2
V: TRBV9
CDR3: CASSVSATGQLNGELFF
DNA: TGTGCCAGCAGCGTAAGTGCGACAGGGCAGTTAAACGGGGAGCTGTTTTTT

D: TRBD1
size: -
J: TRBJ2-5
V: TRBV5-1
CDR3: CASSLAGTDQETQYF
DNA: TGCGCCAGCAGCTTGGCCGGGACAGACCAAGAGACCCAGTACTTC

D: TRBD1
size: -
J: TRBJ1-1
V: TRBV5-1
CDR3: CASSIQGSTEAFF
DNA: TGCGCCAGCAGCATACAGGGGAGCACTGAAGCTTTCTTT

D: TRBD1
size: -
J: TRBJ1-1
V: TRBV4-1
CDR3: CASSQDRGRSTEAFF
DNA: TGCGCCAGCAGCCAGGACAGGGGGCGAAGTACTGAAGCTTTCTTT

D: -
size: -
J: TRBJ2-3
V: TRBV4-1
CDR3: CASSQGQGRTDTQYF
DNA: TGCGCCAGCAGCCAAGGCCAGGGGCGCACAGATACGCAGTATTTT